Shown below are 10 T cell receptor beta chains from a single sample sequenced in a study of esophageal squamous cell carcinoma under preoperative chemotherapy. Time point in this sample: after preoperative PTX-NDP chemotherapy. TCRdb ran MiXCR on the PCR reads and lists one entry per CDR3 protein. The sample records about 9,300 distinct CDR3 sequences, about 48% being singletons. The sample here was taken from a patient given preoperative chemotherapy. The receptors stem from a human donor with esophageal squamous cell carcinoma. The donor label of this sample is uncertain.

The V gene is TRBV6-5, the J gene TRBJ1-4; a weak D match, TRBD1 (6 bases). Between the trimmed V and J ends, which lost 4 bases and 0 bases, there was a span of 9 bases. CDR3 length: 15 residues. The V gene's germline CDR1 is MNHEY and CDR2 SVGAGI. CDR3: CASSSDSATNEKLFF. CDR3 in DNA: TGTGCCAGCAGTTCGGACAGTGCAACTAATGAAAAACTGTTTTTT.

Concerning this clonotype: A read error may explain this, as a much larger clone is one base away. This chain links TRBV27 with TRBJ1-6; D call uncertain. The V gene's germline CDR1 is MNHEY and CDR2 SMNVEV (reference sequence). The CDR3 is 11 residues long. The CDR3 nucleotides read TGTGCCCCACTCATTTCTACTCCCCCCCACTTT. Its translation is CAPLISTPPHF.

The chain employs TRBV7-6 and TRBJ2-7; TRBD2 is a possible D gene (6 bases). The CDR3 consists of 16 residues. The germline gives CDR1 SGHVS, CDR2 FNYEAQ. V shed 3 bases and J shed 1 base, with 16 bases lying between them. The CDR3 sequence: CASSLQPSAESYEQYF. Written as DNA, the CDR3 is TGTGCCAGCAGCTTGCAACCTAGCGCCGAGTCCTACGAGCAGTACTTC. Drawing the rest from reference TRBV7-6 and TRBJ2-7, the complete variable domain is GAGVSQSPRYKVTKRGQDVALRCDPISGHVSLYWYRQALGQGPEFLTYFNYEAQQDKSGLPNDRFSAERPEGSISTLTIQRTEQRDSAMYRCASSLQPSAESYEQYFGPGTRLTVT.

J is TRBJ2-3 and V is TRBV12-3 or TRBV12-4; 8 bases match TRBD2. Unmatched junction bases numbered 18, after V lost 7 bases and J lost 9 bases. The CDR3 is 16 residues long. The CDR3 loop is CASTMGRLAGQETQYF. In nucleotides, the CDR3 is TGTGCCAGCACCATGGGACGGCTAGCGGGTCAAGAGACGCAGTATTTT.

The V and J genes are TRBV6-1 and TRBJ2-3; either TRBD1 or TRBD2 may supply D (5 bases each). The CDR3 is made up of 14 amino acids. V lost 6 bases and J 0 bases, leaving 10 bases between the germline ends. Germline V CDR1 and CDR2: MNHNS, SASEGT. CDR3 coding DNA: TGTGCCAGCAGGGGGGTTTATAGCACAGATACGCAGTATTTT. It codes for CASRGVYSTDTQYF.

The J gene is TRBJ2-2, the V gene TRBV10-1; 9 bases fit TRBD2. This CDR3 comprises 17 residues. Trimming at V came to 3 bases and at J to 16 bases, leaving 21 bases not matched to a gene. The V gene's germline CDR1 is WNHNN and CDR2 SYGVQD (reference sequence). CDR3 in DNA: TGCGCCAGCAGTGAAGGGGCTAGCGGGGTAGATACCGATACGCGGTTTTTT. Its translation is CASSEGASGVDTDTRFF.

This clonotype was found many times. J is TRBJ2-2 and V is TRBV3-1; maybe TRBD2 (5 bases). The CDR3 is 15 residues long. In germline, CDR1 is LGHDT, CDR2 YNNKEL (reference sequence). V gave up 0 bases and J gave up 7 bases, with 12 bases separating them. This CDR3 reads CASSQDASSVGELFF. CDR3 coding DNA: TGTGCCAGCAGCCAAGATGCCAGTAGCGTCGGGGAGCTGTTTTTT.

By sample share, this clonotype is medium-sized (0.01 to 0.1%). The rearrangement joins TRBV27 to TRBJ2-3; D gene unclear. From germline, CDR1 is MNHEY and CDR2 SMNVEV (reference sequence). The CDR3 extends over 13 amino acids. Trimming pared 4 bases from V and 4 bases from J, leaving 9 bases between. CDR3 nucleotide sequence: TGTGCCAGCAGTTCTAGGAAAGCAGATACGCAGTATTTT. Residues: CASSSRKADTQYF.

In its sample, this clonotype was seen a few times. The gene calls are TRBV14 and TRBJ2-4, with 7 bases aligning to TRBD1. V lost 6 bases and J lost 13; bases outside the gene matches: 6. This CDR3 region has 11 residues. Germline V gives CDR1 SGHDN, CDR2 FVKESK. Here the CDR3 DNA reads TGTGCCAGCAGGACGGGGACAGCCCAGTACTTC. It specifies CASRTGTAQYF.

The gene calls are TRBV6-1 and TRBJ2-3, with TRBD2 matching over 15 bases. V lost 3 bases to trimming and J lost 6 bases; unmatched junction nucleotides: 13. CDR1 and CDR2 from the germline V gene are MNHNS and SASEGT. The CDR3 runs to 19 residues. The CDR3 is CASSDMPAGLAGGKDTQYF. The CDR3 nucleotides read TGTGCCAGCAGTGATATGCCGGCAGGACTAGCGGGAGGGAAGGATACGCAGTATTTT.